This T cell receptor beta chain was identified in a study of blood T cells in healthy people across ages. The V gene end was trimmed by 6 bases and the J gene end by 2 bases; junction bases not matched to a gene: 19. CDR1 and CDR2 from the germline V gene are DFQATT and SNEGSKA (reference sequence). CDR3 size: 18 residues. Together with a sample-barcoded 5' primer, a J-beta primer mix was included in a second PCR lasting about 7 to 11 cycles. MiXCR, applied by TCRdb to the 5' RACE reads, yields one record per CDR3 protein. The sample shows about 680,000 distinct CDR3 sequences, 49% of them seen only once.

The chain carries TRBV20-1 and TRBJ1-5, with TRBD1 matching 7 bases. The sample was blood. This clonotype originated in a woman aged 60-75 years in good health. This chain's CDR3 is CSARDREQGGYGNQPQHF. The CDR3 coding sequence is TGCAGTGCACGAGACAGGGAACAAGGGGGATATGGCAATCAGCCCCAGCATTTT.